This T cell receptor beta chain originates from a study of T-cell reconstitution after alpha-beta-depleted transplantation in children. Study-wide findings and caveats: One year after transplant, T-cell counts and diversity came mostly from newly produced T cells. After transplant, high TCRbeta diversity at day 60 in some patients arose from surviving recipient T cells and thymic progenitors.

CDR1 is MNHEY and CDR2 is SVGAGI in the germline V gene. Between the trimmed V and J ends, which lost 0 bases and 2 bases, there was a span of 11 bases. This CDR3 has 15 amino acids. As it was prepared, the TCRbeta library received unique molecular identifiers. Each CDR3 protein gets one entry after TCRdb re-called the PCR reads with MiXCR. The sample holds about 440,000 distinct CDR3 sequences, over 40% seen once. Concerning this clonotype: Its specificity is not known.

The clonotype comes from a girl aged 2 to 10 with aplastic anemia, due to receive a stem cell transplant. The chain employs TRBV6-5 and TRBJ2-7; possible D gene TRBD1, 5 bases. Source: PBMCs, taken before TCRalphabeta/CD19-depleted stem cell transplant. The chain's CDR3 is CASSYSQGAPYEQYF. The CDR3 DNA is TGTGCCAGCAGTTACTCCCAGGGCGCACCCTACGAGCAGTACTTC.